Given below is one T cell receptor (beta chain) in context. This sample is drawn from a study of beta chain features in type 1 diabetes. The single heparinised draw taken from each donor contained approximately 100 mL of blood on average. Since all of the isolated RNA was reverse transcribed, expressed TCRB transcripts were what got sequenced. TCRdb's table, derived via immunoSEQ multiplex PCR, lists solely in-frame clones and lacks some. The table shows 350,000 or so clones, with around 20% occurring only once. The length of the CDR3 is 13 residues. The germline V gene encodes CDR1 SGHNT and CDR2 YYREEE (reference sequence). With 1 base removed from V and 2 bases from J, the gap between germline ends came to 5 bases.

Specimen: naive CD4+ T cells from blood. The receptor was isolated from a woman younger than 35 in good health. This chain connects TRBV5-4 to TRBJ2-3; D not resolved. The CDR3, as DNA: TGTGCCAGCAGCTTGCCCAACACAGATACGCAGTATTTT. Its translation: CASSLPNTDTQYF.